Listed below are T cell receptor beta chains from one sample, sequenced in a study of blood T cell repertoires in COVID-19. The protocol was immunoSEQ multiplex PCR, while the TCRdb copy is restricted to in-frame clones and leaves out a portion. The repertoire consists of fewer than 250,000 clones, with around 88% occurring once and the leading ten covering roughly 14%. Sequencing was done on a sample of PBMCs or T cells enriched from blood (not recorded which). These receptors were taken from a woman aged 45 to 65 with acute COVID-19. Both conserved end residues are part of each CDR3. Fields, in order: D gene, clone size, J gene, V gene, CDR3 protein, CDR3 DNA. The D gene is left open where the match is weak. Clone size appears in some rows only: once, few, many, or a class for an expanded clone.

NA,NA,TRBJ1-4,TRBV11-3,CASSPITGNLDEKLFF,TGTGCCAGCAGCCCCATTACAGGGAATTTGGATGAAAAACTGTTTTTT
NA,NA,TRBJ1-1,TRBV5-8,CATEETEAFF,TGTGCCACCGAGGAAACTGAAGCTTTCTTT
NA,once,TRBJ1-4,TRBV7-9,CASSSSGRTNEKLFF,TGTGCCAGCAGCTCATCAGGGAGGACTAATGAAAAACTGTTTTTT
TRBD2,NA,TRBJ2-2,TRBV27,CASSPALGLAGGKTGELFF,TGTGCCAGCAGTCCCGCCCTGGGACTAGCGGGAGGGAAAACCGGGGAGCTGTTTTTT
NA,NA,TRBJ1-2,TRBV7-2,CASSPRPDRTLNYGYTF,TGTGCCAGCAGCCCCCGCCCAGACAGGACTCTTAACTATGGCTACACCTTC
NA,NA,TRBJ1-2,TRBV3-1/TRBV3-2,CASSQGGEDGYTF,TGTGCCAGCAGCCAAGGGGGGGAGGATGGCTACACCTTC
TRBD2,NA,TRBJ2-1,TRBV3-1/TRBV3-2,CASSPRIRSSGNNEQFF,TGTGCCAGCAGCCCCCGGATTCGAAGTAGCGGGAACAATGAGCAGTTCTTC
NA,NA,TRBJ1-3,TRBV18,CASSPGPGGGNTIYF,TGTGCCAGCTCACCAGGTCCCGGGGGTGGAAACACCATATATTTT
TRBD1,NA,TRBJ1-5,TRBV28,CASRIQGLRNSNQPQHF,TGTGCCAGCAGGATACAGGGGTTGAGGAATAGCAATCAGCCCCAGCATTTT
NA,NA,TRBJ2-5,TRBV28,CASSPHSTASGETQYF,TGTGCCAGCAGTCCCCATTCGACAGCATCAGGGGAGACCCAGTACTTC
NA,NA,TRBJ1-5,TRBV30,CAWSVQGGSPQHF,TGTGCCTGGAGTGTACAAGGGGGATCGCCCCAGCATTTT
TRBD1,once,TRBJ2-1,TRBV11-3,CASSSGQGANGEQFF,TGTGCCAGCAGCTCGGGACAGGGGGCGAACGGTGAGCAGTTCTTC
TRBD1,once,TRBJ2-7,TRBV7-2,CASSSDRGRIYEQYF,TGTGCCAGCAGCTCAGACAGGGGGCGCATCTACGAGCAGTACTTC
NA,NA,TRBJ2-3,TRBV24-1,CATSDRGRGTDTQYF,TGTGCCACCAGTGACCGGGGAAGGGGCACAGATACGCAGTATTTT
TRBD2,NA,TRBJ2-1,TRBV18,CASAGGLAGVNEQFF,TGTGCCAGCGCGGGGGGACTAGCGGGAGTGAATGAGCAGTTCTTC
TRBD2,once,TRBJ2-3,TRBV5-1,CASSRLGLAGPSTDTQYF,TGCGCCAGCAGCCGACTGGGACTAGCGGGCCCTAGCACAGATACGCAGTATTTT